The next 25 T cell receptor beta chains were all read from a single sample in a study of shared clonotypes between healthy human individuals. Using immunoSEQ multiplex PCR, the repertoire was profiled, and TCRdb retains in-frame clones only, with some absent. The data hold about 490,000 clones, with 78% observed a single time. The sequenced sample consisted of PBMCs. These receptors originate from a woman aged 40 to 50 in good health. Some clones in this sample may be carry-over from other donors' samples.

The rearrangement uses TRBV7-9 and TRBJ1-3; D perhaps matches TRBD1 (5 bases). Trimming cost V 1 base and J 7 bases, with 14 bases left between them. This CDR3 is 15 amino acids long. Germline CDR1 is SEHNR and CDR2 is FQNEAQ (reference sequence). Written as DNA, the CDR3 is TGTGCCAGCAGCTTAGAGGCAGGGAGCGGTAACACCATATATTTT. It encodes CASSLEAGSGNTIYF.

This chain connects TRBV30 to TRBJ1-6, with 7 bases fitting TRBD1. Trimming took 3 bases from V and 11 from J; bases not matched to a gene: 4. The germline V gene encodes CDR1 GTSNPN and CDR2 SVGIG (reference sequence). The CDR3 runs 12 residues. The CDR3 nucleotides read TGTGCCTGGAGCGACAGGGTCCCACCCCTCCACTTT. Its protein product is CAWSDRVPPLHF. Drawing the rest from reference TRBV30 and TRBJ1-6, the complete variable domain is SQTIHQWPATLVQPVGSPLSLECTVEGTSNPNLYWYRQAAGRGLQLLFYSVGIGQISSEVPQNLSASRPQDRQFILSSKKLLLSDSGFYLCAWSDRVPPLHFGNGTRLTVT.

This clone was observed once. This sequence joins TRBV11-2 and TRBJ2-1; D is perhaps TRBD1 or TRBD2 (5 bases each). From germline, CDR1 is SGHAT and CDR2 FQNNGV. Trimming left V 4 bases short and J 2 bases short, with 9 bases between. The CDR3 contains 14 residues. The CDR3 nucleotides read TGTGCCAGCAGCTCCCGGGACCCCTACAATGAGCAGTTCTTC. The encoded protein is CASSSRDPYNEQFF.

The chain uses TRBV10-3 and TRBJ2-5; a weak D match, TRBD2 (6 bases). CDR1 and CDR2 (germline): ENHRY, SYGVKD. V gave up 3 bases and J gave up 9 bases, with 8 bases separating them. The CDR3 runs to 11 residues. CDR3 residues: CAISETGAQYF. CDR3 sequence (DNA): TGTGCCATCAGTGAAACGGGGGCCCAGTACTTC.

On this clone: Other DNA variants within this sample encode the same CDR3. This chain connects TRBV6-1 to TRBJ2-4; perhaps TRBD1 as D (6 bases). Trimming took off 2 bases at V and 0 bases at J, with 8 bases between the two ends. There are 15 residues in the CDR3. Germline CDR1 MNHNS, CDR2 SASEGT. As DNA, the CDR3 is TGTGCCAGCAGTGAACAACAGGGAGCCAAAAACATTCAGTACTTC. It is translated as CASSEQQGAKNIQYF.

The gene calls are TRBV6-4 and TRBJ2-3; TRBD2 matches 7 bases. Per the germline V gene, CDR1 is MRHNA and CDR2 is SNTAGT. The trim removed 2 bases at V and 4 bases at J, leaving 3 bases unmatched. The CDR3 covers 14 residues. CDR3 nucleotide sequence: TGTGCCAGCAGTGACGGGGAGGGGTCAGATACGCAGTATTTT. This sequence encodes CASSDGEGSDTQYF.

The genes are TRBV2 and TRBJ1-5; TRBD1 matches 7 bases. The CDR3 length is 15 residues. V lost 4 bases to trimming and J lost 2 bases; unmatched junction nucleotides: 5. Germline loops: CDR1 SNHLY, CDR2 FYNNEI. This chain's CDR3 is CASSAGRGGNQPQHF. The CDR3 DNA follows: TGTGCCAGCAGTGCTGGCAGGGGGGGCAATCAGCCCCAGCATTTT.

This chain links TRBV4-1 with TRBJ2-5; TRBD2 aligns across 10 bases. The CDR3 length is 16 residues. Germline values: CDR1 MGHRA, CDR2 YSYEKL. Losses at the gene ends were 1 base for V and 6 bases for J; bases not matched to a gene: 8. The DNA of the CDR3 is TGCGCCAGCAGCCAAGTTGCTAGCGGGAGTAGAAAGACCCAGTACTTC. Its translation: CASSQVASGSRKTQYF.

This clone was seen more than once but under ten times. The V gene is TRBV5-1, the J gene TRBJ1-2, with 9 positions matching TRBD1. V lost 5 bases, J lost 7 bases, and 15 bases stayed unmatched. This CDR3 region has 16 residues. CDR1 SGHRS and CDR2 YFSETQ come from the germline V gene. The CDR3 DNA follows: TGCGCCAGCAGTCCGGGACAGGGAGGCGTGACCGGTGGCTACACCTTC. This codes for CASSPGQGGVTGGYTF.

The rearrangement uses TRBV5-1 and TRBJ2-2, with D unresolved. The CDR3 totals 16 residues. CDR1 and CDR2 from the germline V gene are SGHRS and YFSETQ. V was clipped by 0 bases and J by 4 bases, with 13 bases between them. As DNA, the CDR3 is TGCGCCAGCAGCTTGGCCAGCTCCCTTGGCACCGGGGAGCTGTTTTTT. This encodes CASSLASSLGTGELFF.

This sequence joins TRBV7-2 and TRBJ1-4; D is possibly TRBD1 (6 bases). V was pared by 0 bases and J by 6 bases, with 20 bases between. Germline CDR1 and CDR2: SGHTA and FQGNSA. The CDR3 spans 18 residues. The CDR3 protein is CASSLAYLQGRGDEKLFF. The CDR3 nucleotides read TGTGCCAGCAGCTTAGCCTACTTACAGGGAAGGGGCGATGAAAAACTGTTTTTT.

V usage is TRBV2 and J usage is TRBJ1-2; 8 nucleotides line up with TRBD1. CDR1 and CDR2 from the germline V gene are SNHLY and FYNNEI. The CDR3 is made up of 12 amino acids. V was pared by 8 bases and J by 7 bases, with 6 bases of the junction left unmatched. CDR3 region: CASCMTGAGYTF. The CDR3 bases are TGTGCCAGCTGCATGACAGGGGCTGGCTACACCTTC.

Concerning this clone itself: It differs at one base from a far larger clone, so likely a read error. V is TRBV5-1 and J is TRBJ1-4, with D unresolved. The CDR3 has 13 amino acids. Per the germline V gene, CDR1 is SGHRS and CDR2 is YFSETQ. CDR3 nucleotides: TGCGCCAGCAGCTTGGGCACTAATGAAAGACTGTTTTTT. Amino acid sequence: CASSLGTNERLFF.

The J gene is TRBJ1-5, the V gene TRBV19; D is perhaps TRBD1 (5 bases). Looked up from germline, CDR1 is LNHDA and CDR2 is SQIVND (reference sequence). This CDR3 is built from 15 residues. V lost 2 bases and J lost 1, with 9 bases in between. CDR3 loop: CASSIRGGSNQPQHF. CDR3 bases: TGTGCCAGTAGTATACGGGGGGGGAGCAATCAGCCCCAGCATTTT.

The gene calls are TRBV7-9 and TRBJ2-1; 11 bases are a match to TRBD2. Germline CDR1 reads SEHNR; CDR2 reads FQNEAQ (reference sequence). There are 14 residues in the CDR3. J gave up 9 bases and V 6 bases, and 7 bases lay outside the gene matches. Here the CDR3 DNA reads TGTGCCAGCAGGGGGACTAGCGGTTTCAGTGAGCAGTTCTTC. Its protein product is CASRGTSGFSEQFF.

The chain is built from TRBV28 and TRBJ1-1; D not certain. The CDR3 is 16 residues long. Trimming took off 3 bases at V and 0 bases at J, with 14 bases between the two ends. The V gene's germline CDR1 is MDHEN and CDR2 SYDVKM. CDR3 residues: CASSFGRAGMNTEAFF. CDR3 DNA sequence: TGTGCCAGCAGTTTTGGGAGGGCGGGGATGAACACTGAAGCTTTCTTT.

The chain combines TRBV7-6 with TRBJ2-2, with TRBD2 matching 13 bases. V lost 5 bases, J lost 4 bases, and 7 bases stayed unmatched. Germline CDR1 is SGHVS and CDR2 is FNYEAQ. The CDR3 loop spans 17 amino acids. The CDR3 DNA is TGTGCCAGCAGCCCCCGACTAGCGGGAGGAACCACCGGGGAGCTGTTTTTT. This sequence encodes CASSPRLAGGTTGELFF.

This chain links TRBV2 with TRBJ1-1; 12 nucleotides agree with TRBD1. This CDR3 is 14 amino acids long. Germline CDR1 is SNHLY and CDR2 is FYNNEI. V lost 11 bases to trimming and J lost 10 bases; unmatched junction nucleotides: 14. The CDR3 coding sequence is TGTGCCGGCGGCCCCGGGACAGGGGGCGACTTAGCTTTCTTT. Amino acids: CAGGPGTGGDLAFF.

V usage is TRBV5-1 and J usage is TRBJ2-7; tentatively, D is TRBD2 (6 bases). This CDR3 is built from 15 residues. Trimming took off 4 bases at V and 1 base at J, with 15 bases between the two ends. CDR1 is SGHRS and CDR2 is YFSETQ in the germline V gene. CDR3 nucleotide sequence: TGCGCCAGCAGCCCCCGTTTAGCGGCGTCCTACGAGCAGTACTTC. This translates into CASSPRLAASYEQYF. The full variable domain, with the rest looked up from reference TRBV5-1 and TRBJ2-7, is KAGVTQTPRYLIKTRGQQVTLSCSPISGHRSVSWYQQTPGQGLQFLFEYFSETQRNKGNFPGRFSGRQFSNSRSEMNVSTLELGDSALYLCASSPRLAASYEQYFGPGTRLTVT.

The chain joins TRBV25-1 to TRBJ2-5, with TRBD1 matching 10 bases. Per germline, CDR1 MGHDK and CDR2 SYGVNS. The CDR3 totals 15 residues. V was clipped by 6 bases and J by 5 bases; unmatched bases: 9. This CDR3 reads CASSVDRGLAETQYF. CDR3 in DNA: TGTGCCAGCAGCGTCGACAGGGGGCTGGCCGAGACCCAGTACTTC.

The gene calls are TRBV5-1 and TRBJ2-2; the D gene is possibly TRBD1 (5 bases). Germline V lookup: CDR1 SGHRS, CDR2 YFSETQ. V lost 4 bases, J lost 2 bases, and 9 bases lay in between. The CDR3 totals 14 residues. CDR3 region: CASSMDTNTGELFF. CDR3 DNA sequence: TGCGCCAGCAGCATGGACACCAACACCGGGGAGCTGTTTTTT.

The chain has TRBV30 and TRBJ1-2; the D is unclear. CDR1 and CDR2 from the germline V gene are GTSNPN and SVGIG (reference sequence). The V gene lost 1 base and the J gene lost 8 bases, with 5 bases spanning the gap. This CDR3 spans 10 amino acids. CDR3 sequence reads: CAWSGGGYTF. CDR3 nucleotides: TGTGCCTGGAGTGGCGGCGGCTACACCTTC.

The rearrangement uses TRBV9 and TRBJ2-3; 9 bases are a match to TRBD2. V shed 3 bases, J shed 2 bases, and the junction held 4 bases outside the gene matches. CDR1 is SGDLS, CDR2 YYNGEE, per germline. CDR3 size: 15 residues. CDR3 sequence reads: CASSARGGPTDTQYF. As DNA, the CDR3 is TGTGCCAGCAGCGCGCGGGGGGGGCCCACAGATACGCAGTATTTT.

J is TRBJ2-3 and V is TRBV4-3; the match to TRBD2 covers 10 bases. Germline lookup yields CDR1 LGHNA and CDR2 YSLEER. The trim removed 3 bases at V and 3 bases at J, leaving 6 bases unmatched. This CDR3 region has 16 residues. This chain's CDR3 is CASSHASGRGTDTQYF. The CDR3 DNA is TGCGCCAGCAGCCATGCTAGCGGGAGAGGGACAGATACGCAGTATTTT.

This clone was found a few times. The CDR3 spells CASSSGTSGANEQFF. CDR3 in DNA: TGTGCCAGCAGTTCCGGGACTAGCGGGGCTAATGAGCAGTTCTTC. This chain connects TRBV27 to TRBJ2-1, with TRBD2 identical over 13 bases. The CDR3 sequence is 15 residues long. From germline, CDR1 is MNHEY and CDR2 SMNVEV (reference sequence). V gave up 4 bases and J gave up 7 bases; unmatched junction bases: 4.